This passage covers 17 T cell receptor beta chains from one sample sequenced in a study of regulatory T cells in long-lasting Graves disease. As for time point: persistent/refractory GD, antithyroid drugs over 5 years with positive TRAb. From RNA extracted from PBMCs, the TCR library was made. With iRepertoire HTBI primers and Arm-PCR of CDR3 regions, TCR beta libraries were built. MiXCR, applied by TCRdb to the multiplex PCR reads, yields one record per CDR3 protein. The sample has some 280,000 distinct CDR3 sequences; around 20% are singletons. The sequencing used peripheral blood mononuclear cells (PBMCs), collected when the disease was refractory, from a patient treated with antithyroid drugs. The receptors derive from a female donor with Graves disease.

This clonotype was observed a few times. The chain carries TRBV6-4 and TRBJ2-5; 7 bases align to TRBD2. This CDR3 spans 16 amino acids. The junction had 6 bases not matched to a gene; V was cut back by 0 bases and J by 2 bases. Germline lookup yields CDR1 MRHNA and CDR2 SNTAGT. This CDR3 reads CASSDSRNGRQETQYF. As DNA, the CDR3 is TGTGCCAGCAGTGACTCGAGGAACGGGAGGCAAGAGACCCAGTACTTC.

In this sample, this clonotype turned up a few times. CDR3 protein: CASSLVLPGQGNYGYTF. The CDR3 DNA sequence: TGTGCCAGCAGCTTAGTTCTCCCGGGACAGGGTAACTATGGCTACACCTTC. The chain joins TRBV7-9 to TRBJ1-2, with 9 bases identical to TRBD1. The germline CDR1 and CDR2 sequences are SEHNR and FQNEAQ (reference sequence). Trimming took 1 base from V and 1 from J; bases not matched to a gene: 7. This CDR3 is built from 17 residues.

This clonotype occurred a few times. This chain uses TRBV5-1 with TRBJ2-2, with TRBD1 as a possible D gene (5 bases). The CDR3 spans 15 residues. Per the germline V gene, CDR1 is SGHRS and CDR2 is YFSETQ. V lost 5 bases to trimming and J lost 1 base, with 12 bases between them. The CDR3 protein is CASRELQVNTGELFF. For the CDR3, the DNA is TGCGCCAGCAGGGAACTACAGGTGAACACCGGGGAGCTGTTTTTT.

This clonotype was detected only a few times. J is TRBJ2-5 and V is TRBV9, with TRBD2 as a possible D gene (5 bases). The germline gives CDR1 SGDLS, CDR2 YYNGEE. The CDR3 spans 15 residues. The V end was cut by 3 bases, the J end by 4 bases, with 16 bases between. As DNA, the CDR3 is TGTGCCAGCAGCGAGGAGGCTTATAGGACAGAGACCCAGTACTTC. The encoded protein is CASSEEAYRTETQYF.

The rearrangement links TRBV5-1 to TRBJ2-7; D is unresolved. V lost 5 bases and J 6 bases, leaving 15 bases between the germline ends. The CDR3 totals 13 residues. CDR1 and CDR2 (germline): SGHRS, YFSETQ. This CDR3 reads CASRSDTDCEQYF. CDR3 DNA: TGCGCCAGCAGATCCGACACAGACTGCGAGCAGTACTTC. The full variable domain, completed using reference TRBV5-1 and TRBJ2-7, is KAGVTQTPRYLIKTRGQQVTLSCSPISGHRSVSWYQQTPGQGLQFLFEYFSETQRNKGNFPGRFSGRQFSNSRSEMNVSTLELGDSALYLCASRSDTDCEQYFGPGTRLTVT.

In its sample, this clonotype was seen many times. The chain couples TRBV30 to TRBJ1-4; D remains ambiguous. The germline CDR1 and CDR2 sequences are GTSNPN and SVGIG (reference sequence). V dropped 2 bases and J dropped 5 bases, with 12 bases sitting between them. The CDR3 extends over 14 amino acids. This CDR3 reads CAWSHSGRNEKLFF. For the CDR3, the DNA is TGTGCCTGGAGTCACAGCGGACGGAATGAAAAACTGTTTTTT.

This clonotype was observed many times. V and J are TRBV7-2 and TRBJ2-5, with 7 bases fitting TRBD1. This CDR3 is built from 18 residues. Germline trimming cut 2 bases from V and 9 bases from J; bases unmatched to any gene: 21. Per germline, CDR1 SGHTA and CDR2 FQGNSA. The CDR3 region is CASSLRSRGQGLRAAQYF. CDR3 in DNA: TGTGCCAGCAGCTTACGTTCGAGGGGGCAGGGATTACGGGCGGCCCAGTACTTC.

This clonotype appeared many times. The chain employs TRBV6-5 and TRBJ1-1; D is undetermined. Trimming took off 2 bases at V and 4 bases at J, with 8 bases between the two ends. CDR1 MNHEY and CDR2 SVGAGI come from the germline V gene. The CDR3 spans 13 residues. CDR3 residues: CASSYGWGTEAFF. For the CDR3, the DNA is TGTGCCAGCAGTTACGGGTGGGGCACTGAAGCTTTCTTT.

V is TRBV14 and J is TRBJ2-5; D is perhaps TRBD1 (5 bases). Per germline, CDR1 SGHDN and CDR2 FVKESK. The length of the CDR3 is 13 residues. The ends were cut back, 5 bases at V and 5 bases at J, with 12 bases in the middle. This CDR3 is CASSKRGSETQYF. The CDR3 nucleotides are TGTGCCAGCAGCAAAAGGGGTTCGGAGACCCAGTACTTC.

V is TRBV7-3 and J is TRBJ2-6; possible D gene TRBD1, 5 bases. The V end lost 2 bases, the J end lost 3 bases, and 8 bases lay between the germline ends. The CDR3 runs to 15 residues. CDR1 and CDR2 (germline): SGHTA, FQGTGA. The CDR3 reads CASSLEGVGANVLTF. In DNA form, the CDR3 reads TGTGCCAGCAGCTTAGAAGGGGTTGGGGCCAACGTCCTGACTTTC.

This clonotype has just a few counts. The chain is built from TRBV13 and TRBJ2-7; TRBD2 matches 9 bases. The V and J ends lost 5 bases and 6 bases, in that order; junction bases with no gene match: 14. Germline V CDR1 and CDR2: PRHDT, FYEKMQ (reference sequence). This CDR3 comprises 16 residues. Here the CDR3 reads CASSPSWLGGRGEQYF. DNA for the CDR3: TGTGCCAGCAGCCCATCCTGGTTGGGCGGGAGGGGCGAGCAGTACTTC.

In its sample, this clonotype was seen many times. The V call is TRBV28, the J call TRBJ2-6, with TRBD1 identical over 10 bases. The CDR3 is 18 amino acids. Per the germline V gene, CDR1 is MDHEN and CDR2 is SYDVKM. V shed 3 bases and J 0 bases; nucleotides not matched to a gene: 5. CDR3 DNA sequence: TGTGCCAGCAGTTTCAGCGGACAGGGGGGCTCTGGGGCCAACGTCCTGACTTTC. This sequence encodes CASSFSGQGGSGANVLTF.

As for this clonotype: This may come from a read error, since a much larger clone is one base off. CDR3 amino acids: CSAGPTSGYTF. DNA of the CDR3: TGCAGTGCTGGCCCTACCTCGGGCTACACCTTC. The chain is built from TRBV20-1 and TRBJ1-2; D not certain. Germline lookup yields CDR1 DFQATT and CDR2 SNEGSKA (reference sequence). The V gene lost 5 bases and the J gene lost 8 bases, with 12 bases spanning the gap. The CDR3 length is 11 residues.

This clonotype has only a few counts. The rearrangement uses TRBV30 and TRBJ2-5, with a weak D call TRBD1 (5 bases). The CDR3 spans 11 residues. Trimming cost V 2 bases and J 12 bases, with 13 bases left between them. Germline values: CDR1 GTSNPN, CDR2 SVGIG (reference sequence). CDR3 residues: CAWSRAQDKYF. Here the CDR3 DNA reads TGTGCCTGGAGTCGTGCACAGGACAAGTACTTC.

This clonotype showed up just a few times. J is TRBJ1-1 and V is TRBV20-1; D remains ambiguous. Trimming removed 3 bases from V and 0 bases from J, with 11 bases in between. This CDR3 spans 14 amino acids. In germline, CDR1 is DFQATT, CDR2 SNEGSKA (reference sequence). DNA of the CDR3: TGCAGTGCTAGGAGAACGGGAATGAACACTGAAGCTTTCTTT. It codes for CSARRTGMNTEAFF.

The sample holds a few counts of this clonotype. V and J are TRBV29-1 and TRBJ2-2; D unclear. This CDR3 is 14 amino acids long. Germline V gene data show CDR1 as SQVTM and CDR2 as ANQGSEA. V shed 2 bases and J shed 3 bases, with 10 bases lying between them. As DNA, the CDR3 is TGCAGCGTTGAATTGGGCCTGGACACCGGGGAGCTGTTTTTT. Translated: CSVELGLDTGELFF.

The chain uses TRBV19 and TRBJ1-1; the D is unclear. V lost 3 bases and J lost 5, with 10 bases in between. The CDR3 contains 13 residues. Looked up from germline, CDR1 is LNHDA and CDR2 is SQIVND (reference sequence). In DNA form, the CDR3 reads TGTGCCAGTAGTATTATCGGTGGGACTGAAGCTTTCTTT. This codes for CASSIIGGTEAFF.